This TCR beta chain was documented in a study of identical twins. Findings and limits, study-wide: Analyses based on zero insertions could be partly confounded by invariant MAIT and iNKT cells. Carriage of fewer insertions was seen in abundant cord blood beta clonotypes, whereas memory repertoires showed none. The study found that models underestimated out-of-frame TCR alpha sharing in monozygotic twins. Conclusions came from cross-sectional statistical analysis, not from following the same donors.

TCRdb ran MiXCR on the 5' RACE reads and lists one entry per CDR3 protein. The data contain about 250,000 distinct CDR3 sequences, over 13% of them singletons. CDR1 is SGDLS and CDR2 is YYNGEE in the germline V gene. The V end lost 3 bases, the J end lost 3 bases, and 13 bases lay between the germline ends. The CDR3 runs to 14 residues. This clonotype was observed a handful of times. Its antigen is currently unknown. The receptor was derived from a woman between 18 and 29 years old in good health. Sequencing was done on a sample of memory (CD45RO+) T cells sorted from blood. V usage is TRBV9 and J usage is TRBJ2-7; D might be TRBD2 (6 bases). This CDR3 reads CASSGGVWGYEQYF. CDR3 bases: TGTGCCAGCAGCGGCGGGGTTTGGGGCTACGAGCAGTACTTC.